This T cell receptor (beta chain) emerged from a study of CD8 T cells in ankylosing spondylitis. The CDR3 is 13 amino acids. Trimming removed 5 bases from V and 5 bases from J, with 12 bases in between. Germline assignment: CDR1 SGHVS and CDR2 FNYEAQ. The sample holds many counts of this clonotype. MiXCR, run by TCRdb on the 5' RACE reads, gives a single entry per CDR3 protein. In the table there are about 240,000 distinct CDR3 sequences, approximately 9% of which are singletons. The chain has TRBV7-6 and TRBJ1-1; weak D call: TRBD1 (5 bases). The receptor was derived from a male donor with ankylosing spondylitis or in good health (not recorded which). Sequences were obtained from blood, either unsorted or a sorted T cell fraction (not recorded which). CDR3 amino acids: CASSLGVGTEAFF. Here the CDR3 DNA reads TGTGCCAGCAGCCTAGGGGTAGGGACTGAAGCTTTCTTT.